Reported below is one TCR beta chain. Its matching antigen is unknown. Donors were healthy Caucasian individuals from Russia aged roughly 6 to 90. The sample is drawn from a study of blood T cells in healthy people across ages. Whole-study results and caveats: A roughly linear fall in TCR beta diversity per million T cells was seen with increasing age. Possibly confounding the expanded clonotype changes was the fact that donor CMV status was unknown.

Then a second PCR, running roughly 6 to 12 cycles, was carried out with a sample-barcoded 5' primer and a J-beta primer mix. Each CDR3 protein is one row after TCRdb ran MiXCR on the 5' RACE reads. The sample yields 550,000 to 750,000 distinct CDR3 sequences, 21% seen once. Germline values: CDR1 SSHAT, CDR2 FNYEAQ (reference sequence). This CDR3 is 15 amino acids long. This receptor was obtained from a man aged 65-85 years in good health. The specimen sequenced was blood. J is TRBJ2-5 and V is TRBV7-7; 8 nucleotides match TRBD1. CDR3 sequence reads: CTSSFDRGTQETQYF. CDR3 DNA sequence: TGTACTAGCAGCTTTGACAGGGGCACCCAAGAGACCCAGTACTTC.